The entry below describes one T cell receptor beta chain. Its antigen is currently unknown. This record belongs to a study of T cell responses to AZD1222 COVID-19 vaccine. The repertoire was sequenced with immunoSEQ multiplex PCR; TCRdb's copy has only in-frame clones and lacks some. Among 100,000 to 150,000 clones, 80% to 90% were seen once, and the ten largest hold about 1.6%. Trimming shortened V by 5 bases and J by 4 bases, and 10 bases separated the two germline ends. The CDR3 spans 13 residues. The germline CDR1 and CDR2 sequences are SNHLY and FYNNEI. General study findings and limits: Seropositive status at baseline applied to only a handful of AZD1222 recipients. Females made up more of the donors, who were largely white British, and clonal diversity may have come out too low.

This specimen consisted of peripheral blood, obtained on day 0 of AZD1222 vaccination. This sequence was found in an adult in good health. The chain links TRBV2 to TRBJ2-3; D is ambiguous. CDR3 DNA sequence: TGTGCCAGCAGTATAAGGTGGGCAGATACGCAGTATTTT. It is translated as CASSIRWADTQYF. Variable domain in full (rest from reference TRBV2 and TRBJ2-3): EPEVTQTPSHQVTQMGQEVILRCVPISNHLYFYWYRQILGQKVEFLVSFYNNEISEKSEIFDDQFSVERPDGSNFTLKIRSTKLEDSAMYFCASSIRWADTQYFGPGTRLTVL.